The count of the clone carrying this T cell receptor (beta chain) is one. Assay used: immunoSEQ multiplex PCR; TCRdb lists only in-frame clones, some missing. The sample holds roughly 290,000 clones, approximately 90% seen once. The entry originates in a study of blood T cell repertoires in COVID-19. Whole-study context: From T cells, B-cell-depleted T cells, or PBMCs came the material, which was cDNA or gDNA.

Trimming shortened V by 2 bases and J by 2 bases, and 10 bases separated the two germline ends. Germline V gene sequence: CDR1 MNHEY, CDR2 SVGEGT. The CDR3 has 15 amino acids. Ages ranged from about 18 to 89 years, with residence in around 24 US areas. Either two negative PCRs, clearance, or symptom resolution qualified Cohort 3 donors as recovered. The source is a woman between 40 and 55 years old who had recovered from COVID-19. The chain links TRBV6-2 or TRBV6-3 to TRBJ2-1; tentative D call: TRBD2 (6 bases). Material: PBMCs or T cells enriched from blood (not recorded which). CDR3 residues: CASSYPTRAYNEQFF. CDR3 bases: TGTGCCAGCAGTTACCCGACTAGGGCCTACAATGAGCAGTTCTTC.